The 14 T cell receptor beta chains below come from one sample, sequenced in a study of identical twins. TCRdb re-derived calls from the 5' RACE reads in MiXCR, one entry per CDR3 protein. This sample carries hundreds of thousands of distinct CDR3 sequences, more than 9% of them seen once, and the ten largest clones take just over 7%. These data were also filed under a second study, of yellow fever vaccine responses in identical twins.

Sequencing used CD8+ T cells sorted from blood. The source is a woman younger than 35 in good health.

The chain couples TRBV5-1 to TRBJ2-3; D might be TRBD1 or TRBD2, each matching 5 bases. The germline CDR1 and CDR2 sequences are SGHRS and YFSETQ. V dropped 3 bases and J dropped 0 bases, with 11 bases sitting between them. This CDR3 spans 15 amino acids. In DNA, the CDR3 is TGCGCCAGCAGCTCATGGGACGGTAGCACAGATACGCAGTATTTT. Protein product: CASSSWDGSTDTQYF.

This clonotype has a handful of counts. The J gene is TRBJ2-7, the V gene TRBV2; D gene uncertain. The length of the CDR3 is 14 residues. V lost 7 bases and J lost 3, with 16 bases in between. CDR1 and CDR2 (germline): SNHLY, FYNNEI. The CDR3 is CASTYTEAIYEQYF. The CDR3 region has the DNA TGTGCCAGCACCTATACAGAGGCCATCTACGAGCAGTACTTC.

This clonotype was observed a few times. V usage is TRBV5-1 and J usage is TRBJ2-7, with D perhaps being TRBD1 or TRBD2 (5 bases each). The CDR3 runs to 15 residues. Germline CDR1 and CDR2: SGHRS and YFSETQ. V lost 4 bases and J lost 7, with 21 bases in between. In nucleotides, the CDR3 is TGCGCCAGCAGCGGAGAGCATGGGACGGCCGATGAGCAGTACTTC. This codes for CASSGEHGTADEQYF. The full variable domain, with the rest looked up from reference TRBV5-1 and TRBJ2-7, is KAGVTQTPRYLIKTRGQQVTLSCSPISGHRSVSWYQQTPGQGLQFLFEYFSETQRNKGNFPGRFSGRQFSNSRSEMNVSTLELGDSALYLCASSGEHGTADEQYFGPGTRLTVT.

The chain combines TRBV2 with TRBJ2-7; TRBD2 is a possible D gene (5 bases). The CDR3 extends over 15 amino acids. From germline, CDR1 is SNHLY and CDR2 FYNNEI. Trimming removed 8 bases from V and 3 bases from J, with 20 bases in between. DNA for the CDR3: TGTGCCAGCGACTACGAAGTGGCAAGGATCTACGAGCAGTACGTC. It encodes CASDYEVARIYEQYV.

The chain couples TRBV5-1 to TRBJ1-2; D perhaps matches TRBD1 (6 bases). Germline V lookup: CDR1 SGHRS, CDR2 YFSETQ. The CDR3 consists of 14 residues. V was trimmed by 4 bases and J by 5 bases, leaving 15 bases between them. The DNA of the CDR3 is TGCGCCAGCAGCCCGAGGGGGGGTCCGTATGGCTACACCTTC. Protein: CASSPRGGPYGYTF.

This clonotype was seen more than once but under ten times. The rearrangement joins TRBV20-1 to TRBJ1-6, with D perhaps matching TRBD1 (6 bases). The V gene's germline CDR1 is DFQATT and CDR2 SNEGSKA (reference sequence). CDR3 length equals 15 residues. The V end lost 1 base, the J end lost 7 bases, and 14 bases lay between the germline ends. The CDR3 region has the DNA TGCAGTGCTAGAGCTCGGGACACCCGGAATTCACCCCTCCACTTT. It translates to CSARARDTRNSPLHF.

In its sample, this clonotype was seen a few times. This chain joins TRBV24-1 and TRBJ2-5; D tentatively fits TRBD1 or TRBD2 (6 bases each). Germline V gene lookup returns CDR1 KGHDR and CDR2 SFDVKD. Trimming shortened V by 3 bases and J by 5 bases, and 18 bases separated the two germline ends. This CDR3 contains 16 residues. The CDR3 loop is CATSDDVGGARETQYF. CDR3 in DNA: TGTGCCACCAGTGATGATGTCGGGGGCGCAAGGGAGACCCAGTACTTC.

This clonotype was counted once. J is TRBJ2-1 and V is TRBV4-1, with 10 bases lining up with TRBD2. The CDR3 sequence is 18 residues long. Looked up from germline, CDR1 is MGHRA and CDR2 is YSYEKL. Germline trimming cut 1 base from V and 8 bases from J; bases unmatched to any gene: 14. The CDR3 nucleotides read TGCGCCAGCAGCCAAGGAACCTACCCGGCTAGCGGGGGAGATGAGCAGTTCTTC. The encoded protein is CASSQGTYPASGGDEQFF.

Remarks on this clonotype: This clone may be a read error of a much larger clone one base away. The gene calls are TRBV3-1 and TRBJ2-5; TRBD2 matches 9 bases. This CDR3 region has 16 residues. Germline V gene sequence: CDR1 LGHDT, CDR2 YNNKEL (reference sequence). In nucleotides, the CDR3 is TGTGCCTGCAGCCAAGTGGCTAGCGGGGTGAAAGAGACCCAGTACTTC. Residues: CACSQVASGVKETQYF.

In this sample, this clonotype turned up a few times. The rearrangement joins TRBV6-1 to TRBJ2-7; 11 bases align to TRBD1. Trimming at V came to 10 bases and at J to 4 bases, leaving 12 bases not matched to a gene. Germline CDR1 MNHNS, CDR2 SASEGT. The CDR3 runs to 15 residues. CDR3 amino acids: CATRLRTGGLYEQYV. CDR3 in DNA: TGTGCCACCAGACTTCGGACAGGGGGCTTGTACGAGCAGTACGTC.

This clonotype has a handful of counts. This chain uses TRBV7-2 with TRBJ2-2; D not certain. Germline V gives CDR1 SGHTA, CDR2 FQGNSA. The CDR3 totals 13 residues. Trimming cost V 0 bases and J 7 bases, with 6 bases left between them. CDR3 bases: TGTGCCAGCAGCTTAGCCGTGGTCGGGGAGCTGTTTTTT. This translates into CASSLAVVGELFF.

This clonotype turned up a few times. The gene calls are TRBV5-1 and TRBJ1-5; D is perhaps TRBD1 (5 bases). CDR1 and CDR2 (germline): SGHRS, YFSETQ. Trimming removed 5 bases at V and 2 bases at J, with 14 bases between. The CDR3 has 15 residues. As DNA, the CDR3 is TGCGCCAGCAGGGAGGGGTCGAACGGCAATCAGCCCCAGCATTTT. This gives the protein CASREGSNGNQPQHF.

This clonotype was observed at least ten times. This chain joins TRBV4-1 and TRBJ2-7; D possibly corresponds to TRBD2 (5 bases). Germline CDR1 reads MGHRA; CDR2 reads YSYEKL. This CDR3 has 15 residues. Trimming left V 0 bases short and J 7 bases short, with 16 bases between. Here the CDR3 reads CASSQDNLAGLEQYF. The CDR3 region has the DNA TGCGCCAGCAGCCAAGATAATCTAGCAGGTCTGGAGCAGTACTTC.

This clonotype occurred a few times. This chain links TRBV28 with TRBJ2-1, with 8 positions matching TRBD2. The germline V gene has CDR1 MDHEN and CDR2 SYDVKM. V shed 1 base, J shed 0 bases, and the junction held 14 bases outside the gene matches. CDR3 length equals 20 residues. For the CDR3, the DNA is TGTGCCAGCAGTTTATCCACCATTGGTAGCGGGAAGACCTCCTACAATGAGCAGTTCTTC. Protein sequence: CASSLSTIGSGKTSYNEQFF.